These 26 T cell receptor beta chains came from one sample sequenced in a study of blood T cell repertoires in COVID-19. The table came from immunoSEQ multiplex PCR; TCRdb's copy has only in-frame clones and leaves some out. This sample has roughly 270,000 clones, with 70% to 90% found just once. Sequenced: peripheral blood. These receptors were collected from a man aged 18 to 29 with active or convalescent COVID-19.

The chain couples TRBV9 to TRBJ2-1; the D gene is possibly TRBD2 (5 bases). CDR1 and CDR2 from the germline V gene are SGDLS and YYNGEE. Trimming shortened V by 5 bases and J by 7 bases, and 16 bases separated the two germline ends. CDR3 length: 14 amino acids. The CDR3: CASSESGLWNEQFF. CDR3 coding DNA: TGTGCCAGCAGTGAGAGCGGTCTATGGAATGAGCAGTTCTTC.

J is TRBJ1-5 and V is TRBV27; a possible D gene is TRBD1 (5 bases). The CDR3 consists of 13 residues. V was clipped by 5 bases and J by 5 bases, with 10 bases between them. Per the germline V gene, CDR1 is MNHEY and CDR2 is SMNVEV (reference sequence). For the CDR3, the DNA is TGTGCCAGCAGTCTTACAGGTCATCAGCCCCAGCATTTT. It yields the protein CASSLTGHQPQHF.

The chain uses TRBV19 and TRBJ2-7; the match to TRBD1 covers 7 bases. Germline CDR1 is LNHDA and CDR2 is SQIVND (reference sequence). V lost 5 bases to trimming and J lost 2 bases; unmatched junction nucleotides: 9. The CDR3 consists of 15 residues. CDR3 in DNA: TGTGCCAGTAGTCAGGACAGGAGAGCTGCCTACGAGCAGTACTTC. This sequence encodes CASSQDRRAAYEQYF.

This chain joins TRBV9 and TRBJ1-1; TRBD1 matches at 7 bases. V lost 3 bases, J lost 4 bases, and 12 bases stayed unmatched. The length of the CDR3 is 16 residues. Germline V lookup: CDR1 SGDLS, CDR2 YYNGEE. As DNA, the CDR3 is TGTGCCAGCAGCGAGGGGGTAGACAGGGCTAGCACTGAAGCTTTCTTT. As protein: CASSEGVDRASTEAFF.

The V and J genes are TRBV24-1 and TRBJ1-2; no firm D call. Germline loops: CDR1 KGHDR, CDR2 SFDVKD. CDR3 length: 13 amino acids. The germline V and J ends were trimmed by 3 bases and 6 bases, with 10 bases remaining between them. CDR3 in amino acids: CATSDGSSDGYTF. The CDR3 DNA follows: TGTGCCACCAGTGATGGGAGTAGCGATGGCTACACCTTC.

The CDR3 sequence is CAISGVGGNTEAFF. For the CDR3, the DNA is TGTGCCATCAGTGGGGTTGGAGGGAACACTGAAGCTTTCTTT. The chain joins TRBV10-3 to TRBJ1-1; no clear D gene. The CDR3 runs 14 residues. V lost 4 bases and J lost 1, with 10 bases in between. The germline gives CDR1 ENHRY, CDR2 SYGVKD.

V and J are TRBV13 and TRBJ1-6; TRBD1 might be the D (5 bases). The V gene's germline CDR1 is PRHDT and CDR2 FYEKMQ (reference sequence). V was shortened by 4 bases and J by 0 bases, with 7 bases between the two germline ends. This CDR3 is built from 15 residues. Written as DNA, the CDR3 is TGTGCCAGCAGCTCAGGGAGCTCCTATAATTCACCCCTCCACTTT. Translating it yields CASSSGSSYNSPLHF.

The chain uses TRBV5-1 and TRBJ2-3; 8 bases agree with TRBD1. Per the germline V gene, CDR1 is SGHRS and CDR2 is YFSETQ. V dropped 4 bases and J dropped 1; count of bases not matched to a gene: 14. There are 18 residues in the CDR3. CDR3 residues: CASSATGDPSVGTDTQYF. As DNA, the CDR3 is TGCGCCAGCAGCGCGACAGGGGACCCCTCGGTGGGCACAGATACGCAGTATTTT.

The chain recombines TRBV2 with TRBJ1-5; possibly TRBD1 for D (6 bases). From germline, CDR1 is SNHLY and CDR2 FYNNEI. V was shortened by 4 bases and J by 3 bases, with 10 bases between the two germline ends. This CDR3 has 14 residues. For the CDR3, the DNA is TGTGCCAGCAGTGCTGGACAGACCAATCAGCCCCAGCATTTT. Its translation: CASSAGQTNQPQHF.

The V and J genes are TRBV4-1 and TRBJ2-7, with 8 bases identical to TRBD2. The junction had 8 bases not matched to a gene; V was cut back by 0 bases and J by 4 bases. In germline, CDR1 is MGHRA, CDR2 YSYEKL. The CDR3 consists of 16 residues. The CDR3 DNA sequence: TGCGCCAGCAGCCAAGATGCAAAGCGGGGGATTTACGAGCAGTACTTC. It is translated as CASSQDAKRGIYEQYF.

CDR3: CASSPREGGSYEQYF. CDR3 DNA sequence: TGTGCCAGCTCACCAAGGGAGGGGGGGTCCTACGAGCAGTACTTC. The V gene is TRBV18, the J gene TRBJ2-7, with D tentatively TRBD2 (7 bases). Germline CDR1 KGHSH, CDR2 LQKENI. This CDR3 spans 15 amino acids. Trimming stripped 2 bases from V and 1 base from J, with 12 bases between.

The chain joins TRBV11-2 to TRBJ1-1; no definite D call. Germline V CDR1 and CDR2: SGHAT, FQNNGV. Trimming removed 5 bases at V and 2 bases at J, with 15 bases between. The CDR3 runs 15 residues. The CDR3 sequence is CASSHKEGFNTEAFF. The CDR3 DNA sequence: TGTGCCAGCAGCCACAAGGAGGGATTCAACACTGAAGCTTTCTTT.

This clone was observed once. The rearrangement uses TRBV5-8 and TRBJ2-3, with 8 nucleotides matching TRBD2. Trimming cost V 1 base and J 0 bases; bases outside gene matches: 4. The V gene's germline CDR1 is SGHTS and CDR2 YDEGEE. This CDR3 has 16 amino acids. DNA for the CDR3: TGTGCCAGCAGCTTGATATGGACTAGCAGCACAGATACGCAGTATTTT. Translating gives CASSLIWTSSTDTQYF.

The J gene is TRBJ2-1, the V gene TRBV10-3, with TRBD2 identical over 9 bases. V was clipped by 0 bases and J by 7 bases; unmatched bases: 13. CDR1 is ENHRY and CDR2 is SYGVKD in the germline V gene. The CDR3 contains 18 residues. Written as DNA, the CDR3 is TGTGCCATCAGTGAGTCCTCGGCGGGGGGGCAAATCAGGAATGAGCAGTTCTTC. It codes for CAISESSAGGQIRNEQFF.

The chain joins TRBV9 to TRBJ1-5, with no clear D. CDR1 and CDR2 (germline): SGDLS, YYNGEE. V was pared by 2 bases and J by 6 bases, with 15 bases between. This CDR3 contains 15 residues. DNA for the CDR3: TGTGCCAGCAGCGTCGATGGGCGGGGTACTCAGCCCCAGCATTTT. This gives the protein CASSVDGRGTQPQHF.

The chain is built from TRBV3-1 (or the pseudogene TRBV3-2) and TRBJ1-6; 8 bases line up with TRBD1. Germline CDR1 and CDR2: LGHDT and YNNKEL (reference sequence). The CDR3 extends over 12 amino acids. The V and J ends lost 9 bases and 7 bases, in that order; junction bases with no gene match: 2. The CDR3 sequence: CASRQGNSPLHF. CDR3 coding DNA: TGTGCCAGTAGACAGGGGAATTCACCCCTCCACTTT.

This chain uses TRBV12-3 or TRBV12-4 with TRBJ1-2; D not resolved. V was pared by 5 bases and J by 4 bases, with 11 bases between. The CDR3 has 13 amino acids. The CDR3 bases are TGTGCCAGCAGTCCAGAGGTTATCTATGGCTACACCTTC. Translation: CASSPEVIYGYTF.

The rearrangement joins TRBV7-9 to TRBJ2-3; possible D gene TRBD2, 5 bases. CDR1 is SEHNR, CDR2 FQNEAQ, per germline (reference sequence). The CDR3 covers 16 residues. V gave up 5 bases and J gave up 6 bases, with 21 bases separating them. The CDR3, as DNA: TGTGCCAGCAGCATCAGCTTTAGCGAACTCAGGGATACGCAGTATTTT. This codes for CASSISFSELRDTQYF.

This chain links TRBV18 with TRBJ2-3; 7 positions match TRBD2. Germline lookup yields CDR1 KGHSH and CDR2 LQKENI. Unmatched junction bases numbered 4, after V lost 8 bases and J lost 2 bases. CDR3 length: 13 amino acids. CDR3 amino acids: CASGGLTTDTQYF. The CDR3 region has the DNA TGTGCCAGCGGGGGACTAACCACAGATACGCAGTATTTT.

The CDR3 loop reads CASSQADRGLWGTEAFF. The CDR3 bases are TGTGCCAGCAGCCAGGCGGACAGGGGGCTCTGGGGTACTGAAGCTTTCTTT. V is TRBV3-1 (or the pseudogene TRBV3-2) and J is TRBJ1-1; 11 bases are shared with TRBD1. The germline V gene has CDR1 LGHDT and CDR2 YNNKEL (reference sequence). After removal of 3 bases from V and 5 bases from J, the junction contained 11 bases not matched to a gene. The CDR3 extends over 17 amino acids.

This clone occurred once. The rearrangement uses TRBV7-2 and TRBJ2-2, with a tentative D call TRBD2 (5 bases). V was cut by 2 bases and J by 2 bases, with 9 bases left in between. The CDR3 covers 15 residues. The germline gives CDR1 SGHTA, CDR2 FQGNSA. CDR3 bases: TGTGCCAGCAGCTTAACGGGATATAACACCGGGGAGCTGTTTTTT. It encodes CASSLTGYNTGELFF.

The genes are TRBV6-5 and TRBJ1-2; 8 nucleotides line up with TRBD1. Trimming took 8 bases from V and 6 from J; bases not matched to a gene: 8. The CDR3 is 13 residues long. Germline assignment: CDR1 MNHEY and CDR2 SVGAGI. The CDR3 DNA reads TGTGCCAGCCGGACAGGGATGGGAGATGGCTACACCTTC. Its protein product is CASRTGMGDGYTF.

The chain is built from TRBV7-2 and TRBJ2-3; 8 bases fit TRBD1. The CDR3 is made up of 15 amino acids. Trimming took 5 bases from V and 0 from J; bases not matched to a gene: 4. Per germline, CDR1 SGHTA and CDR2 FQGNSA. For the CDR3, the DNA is TGTGCCAGCAGCCAGGGGGCCACTAGCACAGATACGCAGTATTTT. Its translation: CASSQGATSTDTQYF.

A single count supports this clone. The chain's CDR3 is CASSLEAGGFGVQETQYF. Written as DNA, the CDR3 is TGTGCCAGCAGCTTAGAGGCGGGGGGTTTCGGCGTTCAAGAGACCCAGTACTTC. The J gene is TRBJ2-5, the V gene TRBV11-2, with 8 bases that match TRBD2. The germline gives CDR1 SGHAT, CDR2 FQNNGV. The ends lost 0 bases at V and 2 bases at J; junction bases unmatched: 11. This CDR3 has 18 residues.

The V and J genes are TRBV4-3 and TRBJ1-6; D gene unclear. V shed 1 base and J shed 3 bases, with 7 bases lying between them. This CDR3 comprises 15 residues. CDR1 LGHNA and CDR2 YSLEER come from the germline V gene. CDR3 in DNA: TGCGCCAGCAGCCAAGGTACCAGCTATAATTCACCCCTCCACTTT. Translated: CASSQGTSYNSPLHF.

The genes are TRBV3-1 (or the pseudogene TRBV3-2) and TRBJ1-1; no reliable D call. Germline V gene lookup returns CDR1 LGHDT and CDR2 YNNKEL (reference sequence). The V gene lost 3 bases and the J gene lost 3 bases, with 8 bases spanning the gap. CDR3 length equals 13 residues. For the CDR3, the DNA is TGTGCCAGCAGCCAGATCGAGGACACTGAAGCTTTCTTT. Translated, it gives CASSQIEDTEAFF.